This T cell receptor (beta chain) was obtained from a study of blood T cell repertoires in COVID-19. V was cut by 2 bases and J by 3 bases, with 6 bases left in between. Germline V gives CDR1 SGHDT, CDR2 YYEEEE. This CDR3 comprises 12 residues. The protocol was immunoSEQ multiplex PCR, while the TCRdb copy is restricted to in-frame clones and leaves out a portion. The sample holds 400,000 to 450,000 clones, about 91% seen once. The material sequenced was peripheral blood. This TCR was recovered from a woman aged 50 to 65 with COVID-19, enrolled during active disease. The V and J genes are TRBV5-6 and TRBJ2-7, with no clear D. The CDR3 DNA is TGTGCCAGCAGCTTATCAGGCTACGAGCAGTACTTC. Its protein product is CASSLSGYEQYF.